This T cell receptor (beta chain) was found in a study of read filtering for tumor transcriptome and immune sequencing. About the study: The cohort had roughly 16 men and 14 women aged roughly 40 to 90, mean around 63 years. 8 patients were R-ISS I, about 16 were R-ISS II, about seven were R-ISS III. Study results and limitations: RNA-seq captured clonotypes less deeply and reliably than IR-seq.

Molecular barcoded adaptors covering alpha/delta and beta/gamma chains were used on roughly 400 ng RNA. TCRdb analysed the reads with MiXCR anew, one entry per CDR3 protein. Of 25,000 to 35,000 distinct CDR3 sequences in the sample, less than 20% were seen once. This clonotype has ten or more counts. Its antigen is as yet unknown. Every patient had bone marrow sampled while the disease was active. This receptor was obtained from a donor aged 40 or older with multiple myeloma. Sequencing was carried out using a population of CD138-negative cells sorted from bone marrow.

CDR3 in DNA: TGCGCCAGCAGCTTGGACAGGAGCGAGACCCAGTACTTC. Amino acids: CASSLDRSETQYF. The V call is TRBV5-1, the J call TRBJ2-5, with D possibly matching TRBD1 (5 bases). V lost 0 bases to trimming and J lost 5 bases, with 8 bases between them. CDR3 length equals 13 residues. From germline, CDR1 is SGHRS and CDR2 YFSETQ.